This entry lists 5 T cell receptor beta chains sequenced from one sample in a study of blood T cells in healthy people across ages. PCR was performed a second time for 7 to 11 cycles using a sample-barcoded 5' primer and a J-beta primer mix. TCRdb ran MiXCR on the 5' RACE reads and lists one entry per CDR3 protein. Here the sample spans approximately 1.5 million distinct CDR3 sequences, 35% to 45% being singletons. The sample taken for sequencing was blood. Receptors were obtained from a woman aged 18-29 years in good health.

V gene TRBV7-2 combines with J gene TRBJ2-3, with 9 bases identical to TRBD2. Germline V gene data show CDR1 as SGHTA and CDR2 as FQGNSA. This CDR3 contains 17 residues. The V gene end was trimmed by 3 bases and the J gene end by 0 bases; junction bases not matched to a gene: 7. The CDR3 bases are TGTGCCAGCAGCTTCTTAGCGGGGGCCAAAAGCACAGATACGCAGTATTTT. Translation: CASSFLAGAKSTDTQYF.

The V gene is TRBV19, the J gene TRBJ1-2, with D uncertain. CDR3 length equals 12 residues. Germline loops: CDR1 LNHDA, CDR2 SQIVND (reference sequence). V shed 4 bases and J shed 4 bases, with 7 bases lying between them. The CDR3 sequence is CASSTPVYGYTF. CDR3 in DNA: TGTGCCAGTAGTACCCCAGTCTATGGCTACACCTTC.

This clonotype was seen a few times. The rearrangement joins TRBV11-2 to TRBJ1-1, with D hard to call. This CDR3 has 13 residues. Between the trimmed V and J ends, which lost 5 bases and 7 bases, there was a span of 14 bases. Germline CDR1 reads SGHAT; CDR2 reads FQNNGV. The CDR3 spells CASSPGRRLEAFF. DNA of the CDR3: TGTGCCAGCAGCCCCGGGAGGCGACTTGAAGCTTTCTTT.

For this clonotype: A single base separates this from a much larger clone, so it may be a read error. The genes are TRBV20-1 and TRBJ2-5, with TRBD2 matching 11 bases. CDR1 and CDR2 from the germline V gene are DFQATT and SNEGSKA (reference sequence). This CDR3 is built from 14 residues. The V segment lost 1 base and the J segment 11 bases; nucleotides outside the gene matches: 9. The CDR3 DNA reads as TGCAGTGCTAGAGTGGCTAGCGGGGGGAATGAGCAGTACTTC. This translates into CSARVASGGNEQYF.

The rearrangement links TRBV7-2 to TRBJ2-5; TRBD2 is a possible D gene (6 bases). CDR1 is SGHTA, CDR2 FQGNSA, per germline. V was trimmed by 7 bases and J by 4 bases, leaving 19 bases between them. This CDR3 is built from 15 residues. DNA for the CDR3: TGTGCCAGCACCTTTCAAGGTGGGGGAGGAGAGACCCAGTACTTC. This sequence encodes CASTFQGGGGETQYF.